A single sample gave rise to the 21 T cell receptor beta chains below, sequenced in a study of blood T cells in healthy people across ages. Primers used in a second PCR of about 6 to 12 cycles were a sample-barcoded 5' primer and a J-beta primer mix. TCRdb re-called the 5' RACE reads through MiXCR, storing one row per CDR3 protein. This table has about 1.5 million distinct CDR3 sequences, approximately 39% appearing once. Sequencing was carried out using blood. The source is a woman aged 18-29 years in good health.

The chain uses TRBV7-9 and TRBJ2-6, with unresolved D. V lost 3 bases and J 6 bases, leaving 15 bases between the germline ends. There are 16 residues in the CDR3. Per the germline V gene, CDR1 is SEHNR and CDR2 is FQNEAQ (reference sequence). The CDR3: CASSLTTGLTANVLTF. The CDR3 nucleotides are TGTGCCAGCAGCTTGACGACCGGCCTTACGGCCAACGTCCTGACTTTC.

The rearrangement uses TRBV2 and TRBJ1-5; TRBD1 aligns across 7 bases. There are 14 residues in the CDR3. From germline, CDR1 is SNHLY and CDR2 FYNNEI. The ends lost 7 bases at V and 3 bases at J; junction bases unmatched: 6. CDR3 in DNA: TGTGCCAGCACCTCCGACAGGGTCAATCAGCCCCAGCATTTT. The encoded protein is CASTSDRVNQPQHF.

V gene TRBV4-3 combines with J gene TRBJ2-3, with 8 bases aligning to TRBD2. CDR1 is LGHNA, CDR2 YSLEER, per germline. J was trimmed by 2 bases and V by 4 bases; bases with no gene match: 8. The CDR3 covers 16 residues. CDR3 sequence: CASSRMAGGPTDTQYF. CDR3 nucleotide sequence: TGCGCCAGCAGCCGTATGGCGGGGGGCCCCACAGATACGCAGTATTTT.

This clonotype was seen only a few times. This chain links TRBV7-9 with TRBJ1-2; TRBD1 might be the D (5 bases). V gave up 3 bases and J gave up 2 bases, with 10 bases separating them. This CDR3 is built from 14 residues. Germline V gives CDR1 SEHNR, CDR2 FQNEAQ (reference sequence). The CDR3 DNA sequence: TGTGCCAGCAGCTTGGGCAGGGAGAACTATGGCTACACCTTC. This codes for CASSLGRENYGYTF.

About this clonotype: One end of the junction varies from germline; a read error may be responsible. The chain joins TRBV12-3 or TRBV12-4 to TRBJ1-1, with a possible D match to TRBD1 (6 bases). The CDR3 contains 14 residues. CDR3 sequence (DNA): TGTGCCCGCAGATCCCAGGGGCCCCGGTCTGAAGCTTTCTTT. It translates to CARRSQGPRSEAFF.

This clonotype was detected many times. Being one base from a much bigger clone, this may be a read error. This sequence joins TRBV25-1 and TRBJ2-1, with TRBD2 identical over 8 bases. Matching the DNA end better, TRBJ2-7 makes the J call doubtful. The CDR3 runs to 16 residues. Germline-derived CDR1 and CDR2 are MGHDK and SYGVNS. The CDR3 nucleotides read TGTGCCAGCAGTTCCCTTCGGGAGGGCCGGTACAATGAGCAGTACTTC. Its protein product is CASSSLREGRYNEQYF.

About this clonotype: The junction does not match germline at one end; this may be a read error. The rearrangement uses TRBV6-5 and TRBJ1-2; no firm D call. The germline V gene encodes CDR1 MNHEY and CDR2 SVGAGI. The CDR3 runs 12 residues. The CDR3 sequence is CASRVGSYGYTF. CDR3 nucleotide sequence: TGTGCCAGCAGAGTCGGGAGCTATGGCTATACCTTC.

The sample holds many counts of this clonotype. The V call is TRBV3-1, the J call TRBJ2-1; D is perhaps TRBD1 (6 bases). The germline V gene has CDR1 LGHDT and CDR2 YNNKEL (reference sequence). V was trimmed by 4 bases and J by 0 bases, leaving 7 bases between them. This CDR3 has 14 residues. In nucleotides, the CDR3 is TGTGCCAGCAGCCCAGGGGTCTCCTACAATGAGCAGTTCTTC. Amino acid sequence: CASSPGVSYNEQFF.

This clonotype has just one count. CDR3 loop: CSAPGLVENIQYF. The CDR3, as DNA: TGCAGTGCCCCGGGACTAGTGGAAAACATTCAGTACTTC. This sequence joins TRBV20-1 and TRBJ2-4; TRBD2 aligns across 8 bases. J gave up 5 bases and V 6 bases, and 6 bases lay outside the gene matches. The CDR3 consists of 13 residues. The germline V gene encodes CDR1 DFQATT and CDR2 SNEGSKA (reference sequence).

This clonotype has just a few counts. V usage is TRBV14 and J usage is TRBJ1-5; D is uncertain. The V and J ends lost 6 bases and 1 base respectively, with 7 bases between them. CDR1 is SGHDN, CDR2 FVKESK, per germline. This CDR3 is 13 amino acids long. Written as DNA, the CDR3 is TGTGCCAGCAGTATTAGGAGCAATCAGCCCCAGCATTTT. This sequence encodes CASSIRSNQPQHF.

This clonotype was detected a few times. This chain connects TRBV4-3 to TRBJ2-1, with D unresolved. This CDR3 has 13 residues. The V end lost 0 bases, the J end lost 7 bases, and 7 bases lay between the germline ends. Germline-derived CDR1 and CDR2 are LGHNA and YSLEER. This CDR3 reads CASSQDTENEQFF. CDR3 nucleotides: TGCGCCAGCAGCCAAGATACGGAAAATGAGCAGTTCTTC.

This clonotype was seen repeatedly, ten times or more. J is TRBJ2-1 and V is TRBV25-1; D is undetermined. V shed 4 bases and J shed 4 bases, with 17 bases lying between them. CDR1 is MGHDK and CDR2 is SYGVNS in the germline V gene. The CDR3 length is 16 residues. The CDR3 DNA sequence: TGTGCCAGCAGTGGACCGACCGCTCTCCTATACAATGAGCAGTTCTTC. Translation gives CASSGPTALLYNEQFF.

This chain uses TRBV2 with TRBJ2-3, with 9 bases matching TRBD1. This CDR3 region has 13 residues. Germline values: CDR1 SNHLY, CDR2 FYNNEI. The ends lost 10 bases at V and 5 bases at J; junction bases unmatched: 7. As DNA, the CDR3 is TGTGCCACCTTGACAGGGGGGATAGATACGCAGTATTTT. Translation: CATLTGGIDTQYF.

The rearrangement joins TRBV11-3 to TRBJ2-5; 12 bases align to TRBD2. With the DNA end fitting TRBJ2-7 better, the J assignment may be wrong. The CDR3 totals 15 residues. CDR1 SGHNT and CDR2 YENEEA come from the germline V gene. The DNA for the CDR3 is TGTGCCAGCAGCTTAGATGGACTAGCGGGACGCGAGCAGTACTTC. Translation gives CASSLDGLAGREQYF.

The chain has TRBV12-3 or TRBV12-4 and TRBJ1-1; no clear D. The ends were cut back, 6 bases at V and 7 bases at J, with 12 bases in the middle. The CDR3 consists of 12 residues. The DNA for the CDR3 is TGTGCCAGCAGCCAAAGACCGAATGAAGCTTTCTTT. Amino acids: CASSQRPNEAFF.

This chain connects TRBV7-9 to TRBJ1-2; unclear D gene. Trimming stripped 5 bases from V and 4 bases from J, with 11 bases between. The CDR3 consists of 13 residues. Germline CDR1 reads SEHNR; CDR2 reads FQNEAQ (reference sequence). CDR3 region: CASSASQPYGYTF. The CDR3 DNA reads TGTGCCAGCAGCGCGTCACAGCCCTATGGCTACACCTTC.

This clonotype was seen a handful of times. This rearrangement joins TRBV6-6 to TRBJ2-5; 7 bases agree with TRBD1. The V gene's germline CDR1 is MNHNY and CDR2 SVGAGI (reference sequence). The V gene end was trimmed by 0 bases and the J gene end by 1 base; junction bases not matched to a gene: 5. The CDR3 length is 16 residues. CDR3 in amino acids: CASSYSKGGGQETQYF. CDR3 nucleotide sequence: TGTGCCAGCAGTTACTCGAAAGGGGGCGGCCAAGAGACCCAGTACTTC.

The genes are TRBV6-8 and TRBJ2-7, with 9 bases lining up with TRBD2. The J call is uncertain, as TRBJ2-5 better fits the DNA end. Germline V gene data show CDR1 as MNHGY and CDR2 as SAAAGT. This CDR3 contains 15 residues. The CDR3 coding sequence is TGTGCCAGCAGTACGGCGACTAGCGGAGAAGAGACCCAGTACTTC. Translating gives CASSTATSGEETQYF.

This clonotype has only a few counts. This chain joins TRBV2 and TRBJ2-5; tentative D call: TRBD1 (6 bases). V dropped 6 bases and J dropped 1 base, with 12 bases sitting between them. Looked up from germline, CDR1 is SNHLY and CDR2 is FYNNEI. This CDR3 is 14 amino acids long. CDR3 in DNA: TGTGCCAGCAGGGACAGTCTAACCCAAGAGACCCAGTACTTC. This gives the protein CASRDSLTQETQYF.

This clonotype was counted only a few times. The chain is built from TRBV13 and TRBJ2-7, with 12 bases lining up with TRBD1. This CDR3 contains 16 residues. CDR1 is PRHDT, CDR2 FYEKMQ, per germline (reference sequence). J lost 3 bases, V lost 1 base, and 4 bases had no gene match. For the CDR3, the DNA is TGTGCCAGCAGCTTAGAGGGGACAGGGGGCAACTACGAGCAGTACTTC. Translating gives CASSLEGTGGNYEQYF.

The genes are TRBV5-1 and TRBJ2-1, with a tentative D call TRBD2 (5 bases). Germline lookup yields CDR1 SGHRS and CDR2 YFSETQ. CDR3 length: 13 amino acids. The V and J ends lost 3 bases and 8 bases respectively, with 12 bases between them. CDR3 nucleotides: TGCGCCAGCAGCTACTTAGCTAGCCATGAGCAGTTCTTC. As protein: CASSYLASHEQFF. Supplemented by reference TRBV5-1 and TRBJ2-1, the full variable domain reads KAGVTQTPRYLIKTRGQQVTLSCSPISGHRSVSWYQQTPGQGLQFLFEYFSETQRNKGNFPGRFSGRQFSNSRSEMNVSTLELGDSALYLCASSYLASHEQFFGPGTRLTVL.